Included here is one T cell receptor beta chain sequence, with context. Caucasian, healthy and from Russia, the donors were aged between 6 and 90. These data originate in a study of blood T cells in healthy people across ages. This CDR3 has 13 amino acids. The germline gives CDR1 LGHNT, CDR2 FRNRAP. V was pared by 3 bases and J by 11 bases, with 16 bases between. The authors ran a second PCR of about 7 to 12 cycles using a sample-barcoded 5' primer and a J-beta primer mix. The study obtained at least 3 million CDR3-containing paired-end reads from every sample. TCRdb independently ran MiXCR on the 5' RACE reads; one entry per CDR3 protein. The sample lists about 1.1 million distinct CDR3 sequences, around two fifths occurring once.

This sequence originates from a man between 18 and 29 years old in good health. Sequencing was done on a sample of blood. The chain carries TRBV12-5 and TRBJ2-5; no clear D gene. This CDR3 reads CASGFSKFHEQYF. The CDR3 bases are TGTGCTAGTGGTTTCTCGAAATTCCATGAGCAGTACTTC.